The 5 T cell receptor beta chains presented below share a single source sample, sequenced in a study of blood T cell repertoires in COVID-19. TCRdb keeps only in-frame clones here, not all; method: immunoSEQ multiplex PCR. Here the sample spans tens of thousands of clones, approximately 70% being singletons. Source material: peripheral blood. The source is a woman aged 70-85 years with acute or convalescent COVID-19.

This clone came up a few times. The chain is built from TRBV7-2 and TRBJ1-3, with D possibly TRBD1 on 5 matching bases. Germline CDR1 and CDR2: SGHTA and FQGNSA. The V end lost 1 base, the J end lost 0 bases, and 10 bases lay between the germline ends. CDR3 length equals 16 residues. The CDR3 loop is CASSLGGGSSGNTIYF. The CDR3, as DNA: TGTGCCAGCAGCTTAGGGGGCGGGAGCTCTGGAAACACCATATATTTT. The variable domain in full, with the rest retrieved from reference TRBV7-2 and TRBJ1-3, is GAGVSQSPSNKVTEKGKDVELRCDPISGHTALYWYRQSLGQGLEFLIYFQGNSAPDKSGLPSDRFSAERTGGSVSTLTIQRTQQEDSAVYLCASSLGGGSSGNTIYFGEGSWLTVV.

CDR3 nucleotide sequence: TGTGCCAGCAGCTTAGAAGGGACTAGAGCAGATACGCAGTATTTT. This codes for CASSLEGTRADTQYF. The V and J genes are TRBV11-3 and TRBJ2-3, with 8 bases lining up with TRBD2. V shed 0 bases and J 4 bases; nucleotides not matched to a gene: 3. The CDR3 is 15 amino acids. Germline CDR1 is SGHNT and CDR2 is YENEEA.

The V and J genes are TRBV7-6 and TRBJ2-2, with D tentatively TRBD1 (6 bases). Germline CDR1 is SGHVS and CDR2 is FNYEAQ. The V end was cut by 0 bases, the J end by 5 bases, with 10 bases between. The CDR3 totals 15 residues. Here the CDR3 DNA reads TGTGCCAGCAGCTTAGCGGGGGCCCGAACCGGGGAGCTGTTTTTT. Residues: CASSLAGARTGELFF.

This clone came up a few times. The chain has TRBV28 and TRBJ1-5, with D possibly TRBD1 on 5 matching bases. Trimming pared 6 bases from V and 0 bases from J, leaving 12 bases between. The CDR3 sequence is 15 residues long. Germline loops: CDR1 MDHEN, CDR2 SYDVKM. The CDR3 region has the DNA TGTGCCAGCAGGATCCCAGGGAATAGCAATCAGCCCCAGCATTTT. Encoded protein: CASRIPGNSNQPQHF.

This sequence joins TRBV13 and TRBJ2-3, with a possible D match to TRBD2 (5 bases). The V end lost 2 bases, the J end lost 2 bases, and 11 bases lay between the germline ends. The CDR3 length is 15 residues. The germline CDR1 and CDR2 sequences are PRHDT and FYEKMQ (reference sequence). The CDR3 bases are TGTGCCAGCAGCTTACAGGCGGACTTCACAGATACGCAGTATTTT. This encodes CASSLQADFTDTQYF.